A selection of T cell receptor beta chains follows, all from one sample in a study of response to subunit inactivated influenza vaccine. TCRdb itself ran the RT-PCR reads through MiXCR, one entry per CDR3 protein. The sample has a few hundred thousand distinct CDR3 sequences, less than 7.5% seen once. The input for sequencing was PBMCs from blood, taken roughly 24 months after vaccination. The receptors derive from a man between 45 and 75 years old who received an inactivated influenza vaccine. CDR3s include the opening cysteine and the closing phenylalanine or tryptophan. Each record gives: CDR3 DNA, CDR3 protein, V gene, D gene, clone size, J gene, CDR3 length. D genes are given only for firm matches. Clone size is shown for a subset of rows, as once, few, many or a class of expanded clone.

CDR3 DNA: TGTGCCAGCAGCCCGGACCGACAGGGTGGGTGCTCGAACACTGAAGCTTTCTTT; CDR3 protein: CASSPDRQGGCSNTEAFF; V gene: TRBV6-1; D gene: TRBD1; clone size: many; J gene: TRBJ1-1; CDR3 length: 18
CDR3 DNA: TGTGCCAGCAGTCTCGGGACAGCAGGGAATGAGCAGTTCTTC; CDR3 protein: CASSLGTAGNEQFF; V gene: TRBV7-6; D gene: TRBD1; clone size: few; J gene: TRBJ2-1; CDR3 length: 14
CDR3 DNA: TGCGCCAGCAGCTTGGGGGCGAGCTACTATGGCTACACCTTC; CDR3 protein: CASSLGASYYGYTF; V gene: TRBV5-1; D gene: NA; clone size: many; J gene: TRBJ1-2; CDR3 length: 14
CDR3 DNA: TGTGCCAGCAGCTTTTCAGGGGCCTACGAGCAGTACTTC; CDR3 protein: CASSFSGAYEQYF; V gene: TRBV7-8; D gene: NA; clone size: many; J gene: TRBJ2-7; CDR3 length: 13
CDR3 DNA: TGTGCCAGTGCTCTGCGGGGCGGCCAAGAGACCCAGTACTTC; CDR3 protein: CASALRGGQETQYF; V gene: TRBV3-1; D gene: NA; clone size: many; J gene: TRBJ2-5; CDR3 length: 14
CDR3 DNA: TGCAGTGCTCAGGGGGGACAGACTGAAGCTTTCTTT; CDR3 protein: CSAQGGQTEAFF; V gene: TRBV20-1; D gene: TRBD1; clone size: few; J gene: TRBJ1-1; CDR3 length: 12
CDR3 DNA: TGCAGCGCGGGACAGGGGGCTGAGACCCAGTACTTC; CDR3 protein: CSAGQGAETQYF; V gene: TRBV29-1; D gene: TRBD1; clone size: many; J gene: TRBJ2-5; CDR3 length: 12
CDR3 DNA: TGCAGCGCCGCGGGCCTTCCTGGGGACAGGGTAGGGGTAGAAGCTTTCTTT; CDR3 protein: CSAAGLPGDRVGVEAFF; V gene: TRBV29-1; D gene: TRBD1; clone size: many; J gene: TRBJ1-1; CDR3 length: 17
CDR3 DNA: TGTGCCAGCAGTTACGGGACAGACAATCAGCCCCAGCATTTT; CDR3 protein: CASSYGTDNQPQHF; V gene: TRBV3-1; D gene: TRBD1; clone size: many; J gene: TRBJ1-5; CDR3 length: 14
CDR3 DNA: TGTGCCAGCAGTCTCGACAGGGGCTACCCCTACAATGAGCAGTTCTTC; CDR3 protein: CASSLDRGYPYNEQFF; V gene: TRBV6-5; D gene: TRBD1; clone size: many; J gene: TRBJ2-1; CDR3 length: 16
CDR3 DNA: TGTGCCAGCAGTGAACTTAGTCGGGGCCGCACAGATACGCAGTATTTT; CDR3 protein: CASSELSRGRTDTQYF; V gene: TRBV25-1; D gene: NA; clone size: NA; J gene: TRBJ2-3; CDR3 length: 16
CDR3 DNA: TGCAGTGCTAAAATCCTAGCGGGAGCCTCCTACAATGAGCAGTTCTTC; CDR3 protein: CSAKILAGASYNEQFF; V gene: TRBV20-1; D gene: TRBD2; clone size: few; J gene: TRBJ2-1; CDR3 length: 16
CDR3 DNA: TGTGCCAGCAGTTACTCACCAGGGGGAGGAGAGCAGTACTTC; CDR3 protein: CASSYSPGGGEQYF; V gene: TRBV6-5; D gene: NA; clone size: NA; J gene: TRBJ2-7; CDR3 length: 14
CDR3 DNA: TGTGCCAGCAGTGGGGACAGGCCGAGCTCCTACAATGAGCAGTTCTTC; CDR3 protein: CASSGDRPSSYNEQFF; V gene: TRBV2; D gene: TRBD1; clone size: NA; J gene: TRBJ2-1; CDR3 length: 16
CDR3 DNA: TGTGCCAGCAGCTTATTGTTCAGGACAGGGGGGGCTGAAGCTTTCTTT; CDR3 protein: CASSLLFRTGGAEAFF; V gene: TRBV7-2; D gene: TRBD1; clone size: few; J gene: TRBJ1-1; CDR3 length: 16
CDR3 DNA: TGTGCCAGCAGGCCCCTGCGGGGGAACATTTACACAGATACGCAGTATTTT; CDR3 protein: CASRPLRGNIYTDTQYF; V gene: TRBV6-1; D gene: TRBD2; clone size: NA; J gene: TRBJ2-3; CDR3 length: 17
CDR3 DNA: TGTGCCAGCAGTCCCGAATTGAGCCAGTACAATGAGCAGTTCTTC; CDR3 protein: CASSPELSQYNEQFF; V gene: TRBV6-1; D gene: NA; clone size: few; J gene: TRBJ2-1; CDR3 length: 15
CDR3 DNA: TGCGCCAGCAGCCAAGTCCACAGGGACAATCAGCCCCAGCATTTT; CDR3 protein: CASSQVHRDNQPQHF; V gene: TRBV4-3; D gene: NA; clone size: NA; J gene: TRBJ1-5; CDR3 length: 15
CDR3 DNA: TGCAGTGCCACCCAGGGAGGGGAGAACTATGGCTACACCTTC; CDR3 protein: CSATQGGENYGYTF; V gene: TRBV20-1; D gene: NA; clone size: NA; J gene: TRBJ1-2; CDR3 length: 14
CDR3 DNA: TGTGCCAGCAGCCAAGCCCATGAAGAGACCCAGTACTTC; CDR3 protein: CASSQAHEETQYF; V gene: TRBV4-2; D gene: NA; clone size: many; J gene: TRBJ2-5; CDR3 length: 13
CDR3 DNA: TGTGCCAGCAGACGACAGCAGGCAGATACGCAGTATTTT; CDR3 protein: CASRRQQADTQYF; V gene: TRBV6-6; D gene: NA; clone size: NA; J gene: TRBJ2-3; CDR3 length: 13